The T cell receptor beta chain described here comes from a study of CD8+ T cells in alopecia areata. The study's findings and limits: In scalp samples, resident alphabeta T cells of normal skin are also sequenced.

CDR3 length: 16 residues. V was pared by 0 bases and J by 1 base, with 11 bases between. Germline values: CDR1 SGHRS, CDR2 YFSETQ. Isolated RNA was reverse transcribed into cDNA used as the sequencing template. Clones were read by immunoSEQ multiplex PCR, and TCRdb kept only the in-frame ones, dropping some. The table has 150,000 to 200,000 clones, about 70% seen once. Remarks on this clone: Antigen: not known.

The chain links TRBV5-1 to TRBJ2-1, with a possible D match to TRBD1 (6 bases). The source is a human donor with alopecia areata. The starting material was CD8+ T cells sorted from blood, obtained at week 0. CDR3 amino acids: CASSLDLRGSYNEQFF. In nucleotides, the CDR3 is TGCGCCAGCAGCTTGGATCTGAGGGGGTCCTACAATGAGCAGTTCTTC.